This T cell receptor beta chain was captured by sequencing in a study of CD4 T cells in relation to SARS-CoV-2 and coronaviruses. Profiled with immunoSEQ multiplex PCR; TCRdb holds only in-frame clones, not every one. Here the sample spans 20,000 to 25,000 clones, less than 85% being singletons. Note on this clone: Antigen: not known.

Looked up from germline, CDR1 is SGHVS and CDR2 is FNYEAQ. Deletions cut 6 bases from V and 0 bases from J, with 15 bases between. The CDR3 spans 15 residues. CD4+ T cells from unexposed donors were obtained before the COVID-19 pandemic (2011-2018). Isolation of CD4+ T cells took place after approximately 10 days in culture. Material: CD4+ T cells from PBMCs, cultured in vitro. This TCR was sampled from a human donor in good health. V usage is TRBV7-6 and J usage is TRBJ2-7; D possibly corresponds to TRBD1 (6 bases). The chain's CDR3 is CASSPAQDSSYEQYF. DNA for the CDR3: TGTGCCAGCAGTCCCGCGCAGGACAGCTCCTACGAGCAGTACTTC.